This T cell receptor (beta chain) was recovered during a study of shared clonotypes between healthy human individuals. Study conclusions and caveats: Specimens sampled were limited to blood, with tissue repertoires likely differing.

Details on this clone: Its antigen is undetermined.

TCRdb's copy holds only in-frame clones and misses some; the assay was immunoSEQ multiplex PCR. Of more than 1,200,000 clones in the sample, approximately 98.5% were seen once. Germline V lookup: CDR1 LNHDA, CDR2 SQIVND (reference sequence). Trimming took 10 bases from V and 7 from J; bases not matched to a gene: 8. The CDR3 length is 13 residues. This clonotype was obtained from a man aged 25 to 45 in good health. The chain joins TRBV19 to TRBJ2-2; the match to TRBD1 covers 8 bases. The material sequenced was naive CD4+ T cells sorted from blood. Subset noted: CD45RA+ positively selected. The CDR3 DNA reads as TGTGCCACGACGGACAGGGTGGACGGGGAGCTGTTTTTT. It translates to CATTDRVDGELFF.